This T cell receptor (beta chain) was found in a study of Ad26.COV2.S vaccination and SARS-CoV-2 variants (dated by TCRdb to 2020 to 2023). In terms of the full investigation: Donors in the vaccine arm were drawn from COV1001, a phase I-IIa trial of Ad26.COV2.S in healthy adults that was multicentre, randomized, double-blind and placebo-controlled. TCRbeta repertoire sequencing was used to assess the specificity and breadth of SARS-CoV-2-reactive T cell receptors after Ad26.COV2.S vaccination. Investigators remained blinded to trial group allocation during experiments and outcome assessment. Ad26.COV2.S was administered intramuscularly at a dose of 5x10^10 or 1x10^11 viral particles, either as one shot or as two shots given 56 days apart. Trial participants were randomized into five groups of five, in which low-dose or high-dose Ad26.COV2.S was given once or twice, or placebo was given on both occasions. A total of approximately 30 samples were included in the TCR-sequenced set, comprising roughly 19 Ad26.COV2.S vaccine recipients, 5 placebo recipients and 8 SARS-CoV-2 convalescent individuals. What the study reported, not specific to this receptor: The authors noted that the TCR breadth and depth analyses may have underestimated total T cell responses. Vaccine and placebo recipients had similar non-spike TCR breadth, a finding consistent with the vaccine containing only spike. Higher spike-specific TCR breadth was observed in Ad26.COV2.S recipients than in placebo recipients (P = 0.0014). Substantial breadth of spike-specific CD8+ and CD4+ T cell responses was reported after vaccination. The study lacked the statistical power to compare responses across vaccine doses or regimens.

This specimen's treatment or condition label, interpreted: 19 received Ad26.COV2.S at low or high dose, single or two shots; roughly five received placebo; per-sample allocation not given. For vaccine and placebo recipients, the sequenced repertoires came from samples collected on day 63 after the first injection. Between 29 July and 7 August 2020, Cohort 1b enrolled around 24 adults aged 18-55 years at one site in Boston, USA. As a vaccine, Ad26.COV2.S was a replication-incompetent adenovirus type 26 vector that expressed a prefusion-stabilized SARS-CoV-2 spike protein derived from the original Wuhan strain. The immunoSEQ Assay was the method used to sequence TCRbeta CDR3 regions. After extraction, genomic DNA underwent amplification by bias-controlled multiplex PCR, followed by high-throughput sequencing. Turning to the authors' computational methods: To quantify the absolute abundance of every unique TCRbeta CDR3 region, sequences were collapsed and filtered. Usable DNA was measured by amplifying reference genes present in all nucleated cells, and TCRbeta template counts were normalized to that usable DNA to estimate T cell fraction. Repertoire TCRs were annotated as SARS-CoV-2-specific by exact matching of V gene, CDR3 amino acid sequence and J gene to a known reactive TCR set. The reference SARS-CoV-2 TCR set was obtained from MIRA and was filtered for enrichment in COVID-19-positive ImmuneCODE repertoires, whereby public or cross-reactive TCRs were removed. Using the MIRA antigens, annotated TCRs were further analysed by specific ORF or by position within an ORF. Depth was the summed frequency of annotated unique rearrangements, while breadth was defined as annotated unique rearrangements over total unique productive rearrangements. TCR breadth was compared between groups using two-sided Wilcoxon rank-sum tests. TCRdb took this table from immuneACCESS and kept in-frame rearrangements with V and J called. Such tables lack part of the clones; where checked against another copy, unresolved V genes explain under half of the gap, and the rest is unexplained. D and trimming were read from the DNA, whereas the V and J calls and clone size are those reported in that table. This sample gives approximately 410,000 clones in total; roughly 90% of them show up just once. Approximately 1.7% of the sample belongs to the ten largest clones.

With regard to this clone: The antigen this receptor binds is unknown. Per-base qualities were not stored, and no clone one base away is much larger.

The CDR3 measures 12 amino acids from cysteine to phenylalanine. The kept DNA is CDR3 alone, 36 bases in frame from the first base. Trimming takes 6 bases from V and 3 bases from J, and the germline ends sit 8 bases apart. The sequence was obtained from a person between 18 and 65 years old who received the Ad26.COV2.S COVID-19 vaccine or a placebo. Sequencing was performed on peripheral blood, taken in a trial of Ad26.COV2.S vaccine versus placebo. The rearrangement combines TRBV12-3 or TRBV12-4 with TRBJ1-2, with no D gene named confidently. The nucleotide sequence is given as TGTGCCAGCAGCCCAGGAGACTATGGCTACACCTTC. This encodes CASSPGDYGYTF.